The 22 T cell receptor beta chains presented below share a single source sample, sequenced in a study of cytomegalovirus exposure and HLA in healthy donors. PCR involved 60 Vbeta and 13 Jbeta primers. Using immunoSEQ multiplex PCR, the repertoire was profiled, and TCRdb retains in-frame clones only, with some absent. The sample records approximately 170,000 clones, 76% being singletons. Sequenced material: PBMCs. The receptors here all came from a female donor in good health and CMV-seronegative.

V and J are TRBV6-5 and TRBJ2-5; D perhaps matches TRBD2 (6 bases). This CDR3 contains 14 residues. V was shortened by 9 bases and J by 4 bases, with 18 bases between the two germline ends. Germline CDR1 is MNHEY and CDR2 is SVGAGI. This CDR3 is CASFGGALRETQYF. The CDR3 coding sequence is TGTGCCAGTTTTGGCGGGGCCCTGAGAGAGACCCAGTACTTC.

This clone was seen once. The CDR3 region has the DNA TGTGCCAGCAGTCAGGGCGGGAGCACCGGGGAGCTGTTTTTT. As protein: CASSQGGSTGELFF. This chain uses TRBV25-1 with TRBJ2-2; TRBD2 matches at 7 bases. CDR1 and CDR2 (germline): MGHDK, SYGVNS. The trim removed 5 bases at V and 4 bases at J, leaving 4 bases unmatched. CDR3 length: 14 amino acids.

In this sample, this clone turned up a few times. This chain connects TRBV30 to TRBJ2-1; 7 bases agree with TRBD2. The CDR3 extends over 13 amino acids. V shed 3 bases, J shed 6 bases, and the junction held 5 bases outside the gene matches. Germline-derived CDR1 and CDR2 are GTSNPN and SVGIG (reference sequence). CDR3: CAWRGTTPNEQFF. CDR3 nucleotide sequence: TGTGCCTGGAGAGGGACTACTCCCAATGAGCAGTTCTTC.

This clone was detected once. The chain combines TRBV6-5 with TRBJ1-2; D ambiguous. V lost 6 bases, J lost 8 bases, and 13 bases lay in between. The length of the CDR3 is 12 residues. The germline CDR1 and CDR2 sequences are MNHEY and SVGAGI. The CDR3 sequence: CASSPTAGGYTF. DNA for the CDR3: TGTGCCAGCAGCCCAACAGCTGGAGGCTACACCTTC.

J is TRBJ2-3 and V is TRBV5-4; 7 bases fit TRBD1. Trimming removed 4 bases from V and 2 bases from J; junction bases left unmatched: 7. This CDR3 is 15 amino acids long. Germline-derived CDR1 and CDR2 are SGHNT and YYREEE (reference sequence). The CDR3 region has the DNA TGTGCCAGCAGCCAGAGGGGACAGTACACAGATACGCAGTATTTT. It translates to CASSQRGQYTDTQYF.

The chain links TRBV6-1 to TRBJ1-2; 9 positions match TRBD1. CDR1 and CDR2 (germline): MNHNS, SASEGT. V trimming: 4 bases; J trimming: 4 bases; junction bases outside the gene matches: 4. The CDR3 loop spans 14 amino acids. CDR3 amino acids: CASSVDRGGYGYTF. As DNA, the CDR3 is TGTGCCAGCAGTGTGGACAGGGGAGGCTATGGCTACACCTTC.

The CDR3 region is CASSDYSLNEKLFF. The CDR3 nucleotides read TGCGCCAGCAGCGACTACAGTCTAAATGAAAAACTGTTTTTT. This rearrangement joins TRBV4-3 to TRBJ1-4; D gene uncertain. The V gene lost 5 bases and the J gene lost 5 bases, with 12 bases spanning the gap. CDR3 size: 14 residues. The germline CDR1 and CDR2 sequences are LGHNA and YSLEER.

This chain links TRBV4-2 with TRBJ2-7; TRBD2 aligns across 7 bases. The trim removed 1 base at V and 2 bases at J, leaving 2 bases unmatched. The CDR3 is 14 residues long. Germline V gives CDR1 LGHNA, CDR2 YNFKEQ. The CDR3 nucleotides read TGTGCCAGCAGCCAAGTTGGGGGGGCCTACGAGCAGTACTTC. This sequence encodes CASSQVGGAYEQYF.

There are a few counts of this clone. The gene calls are TRBV6-1 and TRBJ1-2; 8 nucleotides match TRBD1. From germline, CDR1 is MNHNS and CDR2 SASEGT. The CDR3 is 13 amino acids. V lost 6 bases to trimming and J lost 6 bases; unmatched junction nucleotides: 6. Written as DNA, the CDR3 is TGTGCCAGCAGGGAGACAGGGGTTGATGGCTACACCTTC. It yields the protein CASRETGVDGYTF.

The chain has TRBV7-7 and TRBJ2-1; 7 nucleotides line up with TRBD2. CDR3 length: 14 residues. The V gene end was trimmed by 1 base and the J gene end by 8 bases; junction bases not matched to a gene: 5. Germline values: CDR1 SSHAT, CDR2 FNYEAQ (reference sequence). CDR3 loop: CASSLGGGEDEQFF. In DNA form, the CDR3 reads TGTGCCAGCAGCTTAGGGGGAGGGGAGGATGAGCAGTTCTTC.

The V and J genes are TRBV27 and TRBJ1-5, with 8 nucleotides matching TRBD1. Germline V gene lookup returns CDR1 MNHEY and CDR2 SMNVEV (reference sequence). With 6 bases clipped from V and 2 bases from J, the junction kept 3 bases outside the gene matches. CDR3 length equals 14 residues. CDR3 nucleotide sequence: TGTGCCAGCAGCCAGGGACAGGGCAATCAGCCCCAGCATTTT. Translating gives CASSQGQGNQPQHF.

This CDR3 reads CASSWGLAGGDEQYF. The CDR3 nucleotides read TGTGCCAGCAGCTGGGGACTAGCGGGAGGGGACGAGCAGTACTTC. The genes are TRBV5-4 and TRBJ2-7; TRBD2 matches at 16 bases. J was trimmed by 5 bases and V by 3 bases; bases with no gene match: 2. The CDR3 is 15 residues long. Germline V gene lookup returns CDR1 SGHNT and CDR2 YYREEE (reference sequence).

The chain is built from TRBV9 and TRBJ2-7; tentatively, D is TRBD2 (6 bases). The CDR3 spans 18 residues. The V gene lost 0 bases and the J gene lost 5 bases, with 24 bases spanning the gap. Germline assignment: CDR1 SGDLS and CDR2 YYNGEE. The CDR3 here is CASSVASTAAAGGNEQYF. The DNA for the CDR3 is TGTGCCAGCAGCGTAGCTTCGACTGCGGCGGCGGGCGGGAACGAGCAGTACTTC.

This clone has a handful of counts. The chain recombines TRBV12-5 with TRBJ1-2; D perhaps matches TRBD1 (5 bases). Germline-derived CDR1 and CDR2 are LGHNT and FRNRAP. Trimming cost V 5 bases and J 3 bases, with 10 bases left between them. CDR3 length: 13 amino acids. The CDR3 DNA follows: TGTGCTAGTGGTATACGGGGGTACTATGGCTACACCTTC. Translated, it gives CASGIRGYYGYTF.

This chain connects TRBV28 to TRBJ2-5; D remains ambiguous. CDR1 is MDHEN and CDR2 is SYDVKM in the germline V gene. CDR3 length: 14 residues. V lost 3 bases and J 0 bases, leaving 8 bases between the germline ends. CDR3 DNA: TGTGCCAGCAGTTTGCCTAGGTACCAAGAGACCCAGTACTTC. Encoded protein: CASSLPRYQETQYF.

The chain has TRBV29-1 and TRBJ2-1, with TRBD2 matching over 15 bases. The V gene's germline CDR1 is SQVTM and CDR2 ANQGSEA. CDR3 length equals 16 residues. The junction had 4 bases not matched to a gene; V was cut back by 5 bases and J by 2 bases. In DNA form, the CDR3 reads TGCAGCGTTATGGGACTAGCGGGGGGCCCCTACAATGAGCAGTTCTTC. This sequence encodes CSVMGLAGGPYNEQFF.

This clone has a handful of counts. This sequence joins TRBV7-8 and TRBJ1-5; D is possibly TRBD1 (6 bases). There are 17 residues in the CDR3. V lost 5 bases to trimming and J lost 10 bases, with 27 bases between them. Looked up from germline, CDR1 is SGHVS and CDR2 is FQNEAQ. The CDR3 nucleotides read TGTGCCAGCAGCCTCACAGTCTCGAGGGGGTCCCTTCTCCCCCAGCATTTT. Its translation: CASSLTVSRGSLLPQHF.

The rearrangement joins TRBV6-1 to TRBJ2-2; the D is unclear. Trimming left V 11 bases short and J 4 bases short, with 17 bases between. Germline V gene lookup returns CDR1 MNHNS and CDR2 SASEGT. This CDR3 has 14 amino acids. Here the CDR3 DNA reads TGTGCCGGCGGCAGACGTACGGGCACCGGGGAGCTGTTTTTT. Amino acid sequence: CAGGRRTGTGELFF.

A single count supports this clone. The chain is built from TRBV4-1 and TRBJ2-2, with D maybe TRBD2 (6 bases). CDR1 and CDR2 from the germline V gene are MGHRA and YSYEKL. Deletions cut 5 bases from V and 5 bases from J, with 18 bases between. The CDR3 is 16 residues long. The CDR3 sequence is CASSSRAGVETGELFF. In nucleotides, the CDR3 is TGCGCCAGCAGCTCCAGAGCGGGCGTAGAGACCGGGGAGCTGTTTTTT.

The chain is built from TRBV6-1 and TRBJ2-7; 9 positions agree with TRBD2. The germline V gene has CDR1 MNHNS and CDR2 SASEGT. The CDR3 has 14 amino acids. V lost 4 bases to trimming and J lost 4 bases; unmatched junction nucleotides: 5. The DNA of the CDR3 is TGTGCCAGCAGTGTTGAAGCGGGAGGATACGAGCAGTACTTC. It codes for CASSVEAGGYEQYF.

This clone was counted a single time. The V call is TRBV4-1, the J call TRBJ2-4, with D perhaps matching TRBD1 (5 bases). The CDR3 sequence is 17 residues long. Trimming removed 1 base at V and 2 bases at J, with 15 bases between. The germline V gene encodes CDR1 MGHRA and CDR2 YSYEKL. CDR3: CASSQVTGALPKNIQYF. In DNA form, the CDR3 reads TGCGCCAGCAGCCAAGTTACAGGCGCCCTACCCAAAAACATTCAGTACTTC.

This clone was recorded only once. This rearrangement joins TRBV6-5 to TRBJ1-3; 7 positions agree with TRBD1. The length of the CDR3 is 15 residues. Germline lookup yields CDR1 MNHEY and CDR2 SVGAGI. The V and J ends lost 6 bases and 0 bases, in that order; junction bases with no gene match: 5. CDR3 DNA sequence: TGTGCCAGCAGCTCCGCAGGGGGCTCTGGAAACACCATATATTTT. Amino acid sequence: CASSSAGGSGNTIYF.